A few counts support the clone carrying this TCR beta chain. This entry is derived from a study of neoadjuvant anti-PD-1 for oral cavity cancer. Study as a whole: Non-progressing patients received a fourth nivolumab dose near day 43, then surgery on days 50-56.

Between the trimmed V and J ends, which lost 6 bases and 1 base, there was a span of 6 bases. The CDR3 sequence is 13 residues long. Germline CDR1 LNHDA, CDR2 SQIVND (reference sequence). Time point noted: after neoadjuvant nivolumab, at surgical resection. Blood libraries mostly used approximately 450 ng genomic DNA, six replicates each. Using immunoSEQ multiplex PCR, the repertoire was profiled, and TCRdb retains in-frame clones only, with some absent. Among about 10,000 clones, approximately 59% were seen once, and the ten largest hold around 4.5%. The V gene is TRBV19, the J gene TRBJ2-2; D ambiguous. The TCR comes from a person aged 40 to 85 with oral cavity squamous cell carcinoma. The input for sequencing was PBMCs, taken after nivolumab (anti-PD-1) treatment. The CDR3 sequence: CASRDQNTGELFF. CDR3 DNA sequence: TGTGCCAGTAGAGACCAGAACACCGGGGAGCTGTTTTTT.